These 6 T cell receptor beta chains originate from one sample sequenced in a study of T cell repertoires in cytomegalovirus infection. A single record per CDR3 protein comes from TCRdb applying MiXCR to the reads. Here the sample spans fewer than 550,000 distinct CDR3 sequences, around 10% being singletons. Sample: PBMCs. These receptor sequences come from a human donor in good health (CMV status not recorded). Some clones in this sample may be carry-over from other donors' samples.

The rearrangement links TRBV9 to TRBJ2-5; TRBD2 is a possible D gene (6 bases). The CDR3 length is 15 residues. Germline CDR1 reads SGDLS; CDR2 reads YYNGEE. Trimming pared 3 bases from V and 5 bases from J, leaving 17 bases between. The CDR3 is CASSARSGLGETQYF. CDR3 DNA sequence: TGTGCCAGCAGCGCGAGGAGCGGGCTCGGGGAGACCCAGTACTTC.

This clonotype was seen at least ten times. The V call is TRBV4-1, the J call TRBJ1-6; D is unclear. The CDR3 consists of 16 residues. V dropped 0 bases and J dropped 0 bases, with 6 bases sitting between them. The V gene's germline CDR1 is MGHRA and CDR2 YSYEKL. The DNA of the CDR3 is TGCGCCAGCAGCCAAGATCCGAACTCCTATAATTCACCCCTCCACTTT. It yields the protein CASSQDPNSYNSPLHF.

This clonotype was recorded many times. This chain links TRBV3-1 with TRBJ1-1; D remains ambiguous. Trimming left V 1 base short and J 5 bases short, with 8 bases between. This CDR3 has 13 residues. Germline CDR1 is LGHDT and CDR2 is YNNKEL (reference sequence). CDR3 sequence reads: CASSQGGWTEAFF. CDR3 DNA: TGTGCCAGCAGCCAAGGTGGGTGGACTGAAGCTTTCTTT.

This clonotype has at least ten counts. This chain connects TRBV5-1 to TRBJ1-5; no reliable D call. The V gene lost 4 bases and the J gene lost 6 bases, with 20 bases spanning the gap. The V gene's germline CDR1 is SGHRS and CDR2 YFSETQ. This CDR3 has 16 amino acids. The CDR3 sequence: CASSPGGGIGSQPQHF. CDR3 nucleotides: TGCGCCAGCAGCCCCGGAGGTGGGATCGGGAGTCAGCCCCAGCATTTT. The variable domain in full, completed from reference TRBV5-1 and TRBJ1-5, reads KAGVTQTPRYLIKTRGQQVTLSCSPISGHRSVSWYQQTPGQGLQFLFEYFSETQRNKGNFPGRFSGRQFSNSRSEMNVSTLELGDSALYLCASSPGGGIGSQPQHFGDGTRLSIL.

This clonotype was found many times. The rearrangement uses TRBV5-6 and TRBJ2-3, with TRBD2 matching over 11 bases. Trimming cost V 6 bases and J 2 bases; bases outside gene matches: 8. Looked up from germline, CDR1 is SGHDT and CDR2 is YYEEEE. The CDR3 is 16 amino acids. The DNA of the CDR3 is TGTGCCAGCATCGACCTAGCGGGAGGACTCACAGATACGCAGTATTTT. It specifies CASIDLAGGLTDTQYF.

This clonotype was found many times. The J gene is TRBJ2-1, the V gene TRBV7-2; 12 bases align to TRBD2. Germline CDR1 and CDR2: SGHTA and FQGNSA. This CDR3 spans 16 amino acids. J was trimmed by 7 bases and V by 4 bases; bases with no gene match: 8. The CDR3 loop reads CASSSTGLAGLNEQFF. CDR3 nucleotide sequence: TGTGCCAGCAGCTCCACCGGACTAGCGGGATTAAATGAGCAGTTCTTC. Complete variable domain (other parts from reference TRBV7-2 and TRBJ2-1): GAGVSQSPSNKVTEKGKDVELRCDPISGHTALYWYRQSLGQGLEFLIYFQGNSAPDKSGLPSDRFSAERTGGSVSTLTIQRTQQEDSAVYLCASSSTGLAGLNEQFFGPGTRLTVL.